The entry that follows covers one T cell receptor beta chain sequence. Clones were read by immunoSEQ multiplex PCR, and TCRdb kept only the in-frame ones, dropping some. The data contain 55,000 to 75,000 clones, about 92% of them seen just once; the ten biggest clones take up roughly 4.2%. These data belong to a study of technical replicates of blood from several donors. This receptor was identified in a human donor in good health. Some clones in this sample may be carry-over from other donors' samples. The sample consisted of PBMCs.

CDR3 sequence: CASSQSGRPPNEQFF. In DNA form, the CDR3 reads TGCGCCAGCAGCCAGAGCGGGAGGCCTCCCAATGAGCAGTTCTTC. This chain joins TRBV4-3 and TRBJ2-1, with 9 bases lining up with TRBD2. The CDR3 contains 15 residues. The germline V gene has CDR1 LGHNA and CDR2 YSLEER. Unmatched junction bases numbered 6, after V lost 3 bases and J lost 6 bases.